This T cell receptor beta chain was identified during a study of cytomegalovirus exposure and HLA in healthy donors. This table comes from immunoSEQ multiplex PCR, and its TCRdb copy is limited to in-frame clones, with some not included. The sample shows under 200,000 clones, 75% to 90% of them seen only once. Study-wide results and limits: According to a subsequent analysis, TCR clusters from the first cohort were inclined to appear together in the 110 or so validation repertoires.

A remark on this clone: Its target is not known.

Germline loops: CDR1 SGHTA, CDR2 FQGTGA. The CDR3 is 13 residues long. V gave up 0 bases and J gave up 8 bases, with 8 bases separating them. The V call is TRBV7-3, the J call TRBJ1-5, with D possibly being TRBD1 (5 bases). Sequencing input: PBMCs. This receptor was taken from a woman aged 18-29 years in good health and CMV-seronegative. The CDR3 region is CASSLTRDEPQHF. CDR3 DNA sequence: TGTGCCAGCAGCTTAACCAGGGATGAGCCCCAGCATTTT. Drawing the rest from reference TRBV7-3 and TRBJ1-5, the complete variable domain is GAGVSQTPSNKVTEKGKYVELRCDPISGHTALYWYRQSLGQGPEFLIYFQGTGAADDSGLPNDRFFAVRPEGSVSTLKIQRTERGDSAVYLCASSLTRDEPQHFGDGTRLSIL.